Listed here are 15 T cell receptor beta chains from one sample, sequenced in a study of T cell changes during pregnancy in multiple sclerosis. Measured with immunoSEQ multiplex PCR; TCRdb has only the in-frame clones, and not every one. The sample lists around 50,000 clones, around 90% occurring once. The sample was CD4+ T cells from peripheral blood mononuclear cells, taken in the second trimester of pregnancy. Receptors were obtained from a female donor with multiple sclerosis, enrolled in a pregnancy study.

The chain is built from TRBV7-3 and TRBJ2-1, with a weak D call TRBD2 (6 bases). The CDR3 runs 11 residues. Germline CDR1 reads SGHTA; CDR2 reads FQGTGA. V lost 3 bases, J lost 9 bases, and 6 bases lay in between. CDR3 amino acids: CASSLGGEQFF. The DNA of the CDR3 is TGTGCCAGCAGCTTGGGGGGTGAGCAGTTCTTC.

The chain combines TRBV7-8 with TRBJ1-1; 8 bases line up with TRBD1. Germline values: CDR1 SGHVS, CDR2 FQNEAQ. V trimming: 2 bases; J trimming: 2 bases; junction bases outside the gene matches: 7. The CDR3 runs 16 residues. The CDR3, as DNA: TGTGCCAGCAGCTTACTAAGGACAGGGTTTAACACTGAAGCTTTCTTT. Encoded protein: CASSLLRTGFNTEAFF.

By sample fraction, this clone is medium-sized. This chain's CDR3 is CASSTSRWSLEQYF. The DNA for the CDR3 is TGTGCCAGCAGTACCTCTAGGTGGAGTCTCGAGCAGTACTTC. The chain combines TRBV6-5 with TRBJ2-7; no definite D call. The germline V gene has CDR1 MNHEY and CDR2 SVGAGI. The CDR3 contains 14 residues. V was pared by 5 bases and J by 6 bases, with 17 bases between.

The J gene is TRBJ2-1, the V gene TRBV19; 8 positions match TRBD2. Germline V gene lookup returns CDR1 LNHDA and CDR2 SQIVND (reference sequence). After removal of 6 bases from V and 4 bases from J, the junction contained 5 bases not matched to a gene. This CDR3 contains 14 residues. The CDR3 DNA reads as TGTGCCAGTAGCTCGGGACTAGTTTACAATGAGCAGTTCTTC. Translating it yields CASSSGLVYNEQFF.

A word on this clone: The same CDR3 arises from other DNA sequences in this sample as well. V usage is TRBV30 and J usage is TRBJ1-1; D is ambiguous. The V and J ends lost 2 bases and 1 base respectively, with 8 bases between them. Germline V lookup: CDR1 GTSNPN, CDR2 SVGIG (reference sequence). This CDR3 is built from 13 residues. DNA of the CDR3: TGTGCCTGGAGTTTGCGGGGGAACACTGAAGCTTTCTTT. Translated: CAWSLRGNTEAFF.

The chain employs TRBV30 and TRBJ2-3; the match to TRBD2 covers 12 bases. This CDR3 is built from 15 residues. Trimming removed 3 bases from V and 6 bases from J; junction bases left unmatched: 7. In germline, CDR1 is GTSNPN, CDR2 SVGIG (reference sequence). CDR3 DNA sequence: TGTGCCTGGAGGAACCCTAGCGGGGGGGCCGATACGCAGTATTTT. This codes for CAWRNPSGGADTQYF.

This rearrangement joins TRBV30 to TRBJ2-3, with 7 positions matching TRBD1. Germline CDR1 and CDR2: GTSNPN and SVGIG (reference sequence). Trimming cost V 2 bases and J 2 bases; bases outside gene matches: 13. The CDR3 totals 17 residues. CDR3 region: CAWSLRRPGQHTDTQYF. Here the CDR3 DNA reads TGTGCCTGGAGTCTCCGAAGACCGGGACAGCACACAGATACGCAGTATTTT.

DNA of the CDR3: TGTGCCAGCGACAAGGTCTCTGGAAACACCATATATTTT. Translating gives CASDKVSGNTIYF. The V gene is TRBV6-1, the J gene TRBJ1-3, with D unclear. V was shortened by 8 bases and J by 0 bases, with 8 bases between the two germline ends. The CDR3 covers 13 residues. Per germline, CDR1 MNHNS and CDR2 SASEGT.

The V and J genes are TRBV27 and TRBJ2-1, with D unclear. The V gene lost 5 bases and the J gene lost 0 bases, with 8 bases spanning the gap. Germline lookup yields CDR1 MNHEY and CDR2 SMNVEV (reference sequence). The length of the CDR3 is 14 residues. The CDR3 protein is CASSRVSSYNEQFF. DNA of the CDR3: TGTGCCAGCAGTCGAGTAAGCTCCTACAATGAGCAGTTCTTC.

This sequence joins TRBV5-4 and TRBJ2-1, with 10 bases matching TRBD2. The CDR3 runs to 17 residues. With V trimmed by 0 bases and J by 4 bases, 7 bases remained unmatched. CDR1 SGHNT and CDR2 YYREEE come from the germline V gene (reference sequence). The CDR3 here is CASSLARSSGGYNEQFF. The CDR3 DNA is TGTGCCAGCAGCTTGGCCCGATCTAGCGGGGGATACAATGAGCAGTTCTTC.

In its sample, this clone was seen once. This chain connects TRBV10-3 to TRBJ1-1; 8 positions agree with TRBD1. The trim removed 6 bases at V and 1 base at J, leaving 4 bases unmatched. The CDR3 has 14 amino acids. CDR1 is ENHRY, CDR2 SYGVKD, per germline. The CDR3 bases are TGTGCCATCAGCGGGACAGGCTCGAACACTGAAGCTTTCTTT. This sequence encodes CAISGTGSNTEAFF.

The rearrangement joins TRBV7-3 to TRBJ1-1; 7 bases map to TRBD1. The CDR3 is 16 amino acids. The V gene end was trimmed by 1 base and the J gene end by 0 bases; junction bases not matched to a gene: 5. Germline-derived CDR1 and CDR2 are SGHTA and FQGTGA. Here the CDR3 DNA reads TGTGCCAGCAGCTTAAGGGGGACAGCCATGAACACTGAAGCTTTCTTT. This gives the protein CASSLRGTAMNTEAFF.

The rearrangement links TRBV7-6 to TRBJ2-1; D gene ambiguous. Germline CDR1 is SGHVS and CDR2 is FNYEAQ. The ends were cut back, 4 bases at V and 0 bases at J, with 16 bases in the middle. This CDR3 is built from 17 residues. In DNA, the CDR3 is TGTGCCAGCAGCTCGATGACCACCACGGGCTCCTACAATGAGCAGTTCTTC. Its translation is CASSSMTTTGSYNEQFF.

The rearrangement links TRBV18 to TRBJ2-5, with 9 bases fitting TRBD1. Germline lookup yields CDR1 KGHSH and CDR2 LQKENI. J lost 2 bases, V lost 4 bases, and 5 bases had no gene match. This CDR3 has 15 residues. CDR3 in amino acids: CASSQGTGRQETQYF. CDR3 nucleotides: TGTGCCAGCTCACAAGGGACAGGGCGGCAAGAGACCCAGTACTTC.

The chain uses TRBV9 and TRBJ2-2; D possibly corresponds to TRBD1 (6 bases). The ends were cut back, 2 bases at V and 3 bases at J, with 11 bases in the middle. The germline gives CDR1 SGDLS, CDR2 YYNGEE. The CDR3 is 15 residues long. CDR3 in amino acids: CASSVDPGDTGELFF. The CDR3, as DNA: TGTGCCAGCAGCGTGGACCCAGGGGACACCGGGGAGCTGTTTTTT. The full variable domain, completed using reference TRBV9 and TRBJ2-2, is DSGVTQTPKHLITATGQRVTLRCSPRSGDLSVYWYQQSLDQGLQFLIQYYNGEERAKGNILERFSAQQFPDLHSELNLSSLELGDSALYFCASSVDPGDTGELFFGEGSRLTVL.